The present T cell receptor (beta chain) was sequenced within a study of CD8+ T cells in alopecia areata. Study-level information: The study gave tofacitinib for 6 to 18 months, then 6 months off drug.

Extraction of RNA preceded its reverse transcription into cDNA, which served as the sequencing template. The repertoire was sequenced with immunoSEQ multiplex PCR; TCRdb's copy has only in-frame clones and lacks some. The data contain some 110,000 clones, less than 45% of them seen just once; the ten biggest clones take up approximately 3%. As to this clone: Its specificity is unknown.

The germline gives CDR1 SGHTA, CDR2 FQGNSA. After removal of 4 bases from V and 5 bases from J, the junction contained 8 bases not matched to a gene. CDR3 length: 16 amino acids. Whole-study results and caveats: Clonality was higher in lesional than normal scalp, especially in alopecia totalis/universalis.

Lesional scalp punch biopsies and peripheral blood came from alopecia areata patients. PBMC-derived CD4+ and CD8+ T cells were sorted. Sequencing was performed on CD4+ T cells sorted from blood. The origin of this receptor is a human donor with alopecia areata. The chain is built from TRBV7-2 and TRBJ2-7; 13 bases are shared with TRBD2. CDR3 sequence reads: CASSWLPGTSGNEQYF. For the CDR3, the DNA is TGTGCCAGCAGCTGGCTCCCCGGGACTAGCGGGAACGAGCAGTACTTC. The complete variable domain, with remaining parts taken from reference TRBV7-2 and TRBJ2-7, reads GAGVSQSPSNKVTEKGKDVELRCDPISGHTALYWYRQSLGQGLEFLIYFQGNSAPDKSGLPSDRFSAERTGGSVSTLTIQRTQQEDSAVYLCASSWLPGTSGNEQYFGPGTRLTVT.